These T cell receptor beta chains were read from a single sample in a study of post-analysis software for immune sequencing data. In TCRdb, the PCR reads were re-called with MiXCR into one record per CDR3 protein. The table has about 540,000 distinct CDR3 sequences, under 40% seen once. Source material: blood. These receptors originate from a girl under 18 with multiple sclerosis. Both conserved end residues are part of each CDR3. Fields, in order: D gene, V gene, J gene, CDR3 protein. A D gene is named only where the DNA matches it firmly.

NA	TRBV27	TRBJ2-1	CASSFIPGAEQFF
NA	TRBV10-3	TRBJ1-5	CATQPDHRKSNQPQHF
NA	TRBV5-6	TRBJ2-5	CASSQSRSSTDFWIGRETQYF
NA	TRBV15	TRBJ1-4	CATSRDREQREKLFF
TRBD2	TRBV20-1	TRBJ2-3	CSTLAGVMTDTQYF
TRBD1	TRBV20-1	TRBJ2-4	CSATPDRDIQYF
NA	TRBV11-2	TRBJ1-2	CASSQLQGIGGGYTF
TRBD1	TRBV20-1	TRBJ1-1	CRARGQTEAFF
TRBD1	TRBV11-2	TRBJ2-1	CASSHPGQGYNEQFF
TRBD1	TRBV18	TRBJ2-1	CASSGGWTGANNEQFF
TRBD1	TRBV6-1	TRBJ1-1	CASRHAGTGGRTWTEAFF
NA	TRBV5-1	TRBJ2-7	CASRLGSSYEQYF
NA	TRBV7-2	TRBJ1-2	CASSSEQGLGYTF
NA	TRBV20-1	TRBJ2-1	CSAGGQNEQFF
NA	TRBV7-9	TRBJ2-3	CASSTRGTVSTDTQYF
TRBD2	TRBV11-2	TRBJ2-1	CASSPTSGGAGWTNEQFF
NA	TRBV28	TRBJ1-2	CASGLYGGGYTF
NA	TRBV20-1	TRBJ2-1	CSASSSKGTRDEQFF
NA	TRBV4-2	TRBJ2-1	CASSQVYSGEQFF
NA	TRBV5-1	TRBJ2-5	CASSLEGTSRETQYF
TRBD1	TRBV7-9	TRBJ1-2	CASSSPGQGLFAFGYTF
NA	TRBV21-1	TRBJ2-7	CASSKAKGDRASYEQYF
TRBD1	TRBV5-1	TRBJ2-5	CASSSNTGQQRETQYF
NA	TRBV20-1	TRBJ2-1	CSASDPRGAGNEQFF
TRBD2	TRBV10-3	TRBJ2-5	CAIRESGGQETQYF
TRBD1	TRBV20-1	TRBJ1-4	CSATGGVTNEKLFF
NA	TRBV20-1	TRBJ1-1	CSARAPLSRLNTEAFF
NA	TRBV6-6	TRBJ1-1	CASSLDGQMNTEAFF
NA	TRBV14	NA	CASSQEVSETQYF
TRBD1	TRBV7-9	TRBJ2-3	CASSLRGTGLSTQYF
TRBD1	TRBV6-5	TRBJ2-7	CASGQGEQYF
TRBD2	TRBV5-1	TRBJ2-1	CASSLPGASGGNEQFF
TRBD2	TRBV5-1	TRBJ2-5	CASSHGTSGGQETQYF
NA	TRBV18	TRBJ2-7	CASSPGHIYEQYF
TRBD1	TRBV4-2	TRBJ2-5	CASSQGDRNPKEYF
NA	TRBV4-1	TRBJ1-5	CASSQGTLGQPQHF
TRBD2	TRBV10-1	TRBJ2-1	CASSESGLAGPKGQFF
TRBD1	TRBV18	TRBJ2-7	CASSPPSGGSYEQYF
NA	TRBV6-6	TRBJ2-3	CASTAAISVSVTDTQYF
NA	TRBV5-1	TRBJ1-2	CASSRGRGPRDGYTF
NA	TRBV14	NA	CASSQDDAIVETQYF
NA	TRBV6-1	TRBJ2-7	CASSESLRVQQYF
TRBD1	TRBV5-1	TRBJ1-6	CASSAGQGYNSPLHF
TRBD1	TRBV13	TRBJ2-3	CASSTRGQGMNTDTQYF
NA	TRBV7-9	TRBJ1-2	CASSLGGVTYGYTF
NA	TRBV4-2	TRBJ1-5	CASSQDESNQPQHF
NA	TRBV5-1	TRBJ1-1	CASSPQSRAGKAFF
TRBD2	TRBV29-1	TRBJ2-2	CSVIGGDTGELFF
NA	TRBV27	TRBJ1-6	CASSLQTEGSPLHF
NA	TRBV29-1	TRBJ1-2	CSVEPTGDYGYTF
NA	TRBV29-1	TRBJ2-7	CSFRDGGSYEQYF
NA	TRBV11-2	TRBJ2-5	CASSLSLGQQETQYF
NA	TRBV24-1	TRBJ2-5	CATSDSRGGQETQYF
NA	TRBV5-1	TRBJ2-3	CASSLLDRPDLTDTQYF
NA	TRBV14	TRBJ1-4	CASSRDSHEKLFF
NA	TRBV12-3/TRBV12-4	TRBJ2-7	CASSPDGWGRSPYEQYF
TRBD1	TRBV5-1	NA	CASSLVSGQGVDEQYF
TRBD1	TRBV5-1	TRBJ2-1	CTSSLGQGAGEQFF
NA	TRBV3-1	TRBJ2-1	CASSREPRAGNGQFF
TRBD1	TRBV24-1	NA	CATSDTPGGETQYF